This T cell receptor beta chain was obtained from a study of blood T cell repertoires in COVID-19. As for the study in general: From T cells, B-cell-depleted T cells, or PBMCs came the material, which was cDNA or gDNA.

Germline-derived CDR1 and CDR2 are MNHEY and SVGAGI. The CDR3 is 16 amino acids. Germline trimming cut 0 bases from V and 2 bases from J; bases unmatched to any gene: 4. This table comes from immunoSEQ multiplex PCR, and its TCRdb copy is limited to in-frame clones, with some not included. Altogether approximately 150,000 clones are present, around 77% being singletons, with the ten largest covering approximately 8.6%. This clone was found once. The chain has TRBV6-5 and TRBJ1-3; 7 bases line up with TRBD1. The receptor was isolated from a man in his forties or fifties with active or convalescent COVID-19. Sequences were obtained from peripheral blood. CDR3 protein: CASSYSKDRAGNTIYF. The DNA for the CDR3 is TGTGCCAGCAGTTACTCCAAAGACAGGGCTGGAAACACCATATATTTT.